Each of the 24 T cell receptor beta chains below was sequenced from the same sample in a study of cytomegalovirus exposure and HLA in healthy donors. Primers: 60 Vbeta forward and 13 Jbeta reverse. The table came from immunoSEQ multiplex PCR; TCRdb's copy has only in-frame clones and leaves some out. Found here are some 110,000 clones, 76% of them singletons; the top ten hold 5% to 6%. Sequencing input: PBMCs. All receptors derive from a woman younger than 30 in good health and CMV-seropositive.

V is TRBV4-1 and J is TRBJ1-4; 8 nucleotides line up with TRBD1. The CDR3 sequence is 18 residues long. After removal of 0 bases from V and 8 bases from J, the junction contained 14 bases not matched to a gene. The germline V gene encodes CDR1 MGHRA and CDR2 YSYEKL. The chain's CDR3 is CASSQEGWGGQGGEKLFF. CDR3 bases: TGCGCCAGCAGCCAAGAAGGCTGGGGAGGACAGGGCGGGGAAAAACTGTTTTTT.

This chain uses TRBV13 with TRBJ2-3; tentative D call: TRBD1 (6 bases). Germline V lookup: CDR1 PRHDT, CDR2 FYEKMQ (reference sequence). CDR3 length: 15 residues. V was cut by 5 bases and J by 2 bases, with 14 bases left in between. This CDR3 reads CASSTPQGPTDTQYF. The DNA for the CDR3 is TGTGCCAGCAGCACCCCCCAGGGGCCCACAGATACGCAGTATTTT. The full variable domain, its missing parts supplied by reference TRBV13 and TRBJ2-3, is AAGVIQSPRHLIKEKRETATLKCYPIPRHDTVYWYQQGPGQDPQFLISFYEKMQSDKGSIPDRFSAQQFSDYHSELNMSSLELGDSALYFCASSTPQGPTDTQYFGPGTRLTVL.

This clone showed up just a few times. This sequence joins TRBV7-9 and TRBJ2-3; TRBD2 aligns across 11 bases. Germline lookup yields CDR1 SEHNR and CDR2 FQNEAQ (reference sequence). Germline trimming cut 3 bases from V and 4 bases from J; bases unmatched to any gene: 3. The CDR3 consists of 15 residues. This CDR3 is CASSFLAGGADTQYF. DNA of the CDR3: TGTGCCAGCAGCTTCCTAGCGGGAGGAGCAGATACGCAGTATTTT.

The CDR3 loop reads CASSPSGLPRSGEQFF. CDR3 DNA: TGTGCCAGCTCGCCTTCGGGACTCCCAAGATCGGGTGAGCAGTTCTTC. The chain joins TRBV18 to TRBJ2-1; D may be TRBD2 (6 bases). The CDR3 has 16 amino acids. The V end lost 6 bases, the J end lost 9 bases, and 24 bases lay between the germline ends. Per germline, CDR1 KGHSH and CDR2 LQKENI. The full variable domain, completed using reference TRBV18 and TRBJ2-1, is NAGVMQNPRHLVRRRGQEARLRCSPMKGHSHVYWYRQLPEEGLKFMVYLQKENIIDESGMPKERFSAEFPKEGPSILRIQQVVRGDSAAYFCASSPSGLPRSGEQFFGPGTRLTVL.

The genes are TRBV5-1 and TRBJ1-1; possibly TRBD1 for D (5 bases). Germline V gene data show CDR1 as SGHRS and CDR2 as YFSETQ. CDR3 length: 14 amino acids. V was cut by 6 bases and J by 1 base, with 13 bases left in between. This chain's CDR3 is CASNPGKANTEAFF. The CDR3 coding sequence is TGCGCCAGCAACCCAGGGAAGGCGAACACTGAAGCTTTCTTT.

V and J are TRBV28 and TRBJ1-2; 8 positions agree with TRBD1. The V gene end was trimmed by 6 bases and the J gene end by 8 bases; junction bases not matched to a gene: 8. Germline CDR1 is MDHEN and CDR2 is SYDVKM. The CDR3 loop spans 13 amino acids. The CDR3 sequence: CASSRTGLEGYTF. CDR3 DNA sequence: TGTGCCAGCAGCCGGACAGGGTTAGAGGGCTACACCTTC.

The chain employs TRBV4-2 and TRBJ2-7; D unresolved. The germline V gene has CDR1 LGHNA and CDR2 YNFKEQ. This CDR3 spans 13 amino acids. Trimming shortened V by 0 bases and J by 3 bases, and 6 bases separated the two germline ends. CDR3 bases: TGTGCCAGCAGCCAAGATAGAGGCTACGAGCAGTACTTC. It codes for CASSQDRGYEQYF.

The rearrangement links TRBV6-6 to TRBJ1-2; TRBD1 matches at 9 bases. CDR1 is MNHNY and CDR2 is SVGAGI in the germline V gene (reference sequence). The V and J ends lost 2 bases and 5 bases, in that order; junction bases with no gene match: 3. This CDR3 comprises 14 residues. The CDR3 spells CASSYAGTGYGYTF. CDR3 sequence (DNA): TGTGCCAGCAGTTACGCCGGGACAGGGTATGGCTACACCTTC.

This chain connects TRBV11-2 to TRBJ1-1, with D possibly matching TRBD1 (5 bases). Germline V lookup: CDR1 SGHAT, CDR2 FQNNGV. With 5 bases removed from V and 0 bases from J, the gap between germline ends came to 7 bases. The CDR3 is 13 amino acids. The CDR3 here is CASSPQVNTEAFF. The DNA for the CDR3 is TGTGCCAGCAGCCCACAGGTGAACACTGAAGCTTTCTTT.

The V call is TRBV28, the J call TRBJ2-7, with 7 positions matching TRBD1. Germline loops: CDR1 MDHEN, CDR2 SYDVKM. V lost 4 bases to trimming and J lost 0 bases; unmatched junction nucleotides: 3. This CDR3 comprises 14 residues. CDR3 amino acids: CASSSTGSSYEQYF. The CDR3 bases are TGTGCCAGCAGTTCGACAGGGAGCTCCTACGAGCAGTACTTC. Full variable domain (outside the CDR3, taken from reference TRBV28 and TRBJ2-7): DVKVTQSSRYLVKRTGEKVFLECVQDMDHENMFWYRQDPGLGLRLIYFSYDVKMKEKGDIPEGYSVSREKKERFSLILESASTNQTSMYLCASSSTGSSYEQYFGPGTRLTVT.

The CDR3 region is CAWSMGRLSYEQYF. The DNA of the CDR3 is TGTGCCTGGAGTATGGGGAGGCTCTCCTACGAGCAGTACTTC. The chain carries TRBV30 and TRBJ2-7; D is perhaps TRBD2 (6 bases). Germline assignment: CDR1 GTSNPN and CDR2 SVGIG (reference sequence). With 2 bases removed from V and 0 bases from J, the gap between germline ends came to 11 bases. CDR3 size: 14 residues.

The chain has TRBV29-1 and TRBJ2-1; 11 bases match TRBD1. Germline CDR1 SQVTM, CDR2 ANQGSEA. V gave up 7 bases and J gave up 4 bases; unmatched junction bases: 15. This CDR3 region has 17 residues. The CDR3 loop is CSGGGRDRGLGYNEQFF. DNA for the CDR3: TGCAGCGGCGGTGGTCGGGACAGGGGGTTGGGGTACAATGAGCAGTTCTTC.

The J gene is TRBJ1-5, the V gene TRBV28; TRBD1 matches 9 bases. The CDR3 consists of 14 residues. Germline CDR1 reads MDHEN; CDR2 reads SYDVKM. J was trimmed by 7 bases and V by 5 bases; bases with no gene match: 6. CDR3: CASSTQGARQPQHF. The CDR3 DNA reads TGTGCCAGCAGTACACAGGGGGCACGACAGCCCCAGCATTTT.

As concerns this clone: Mismatch with germline at one junction end may stem from a read error. The CDR3 DNA reads TGTGCCAGTACCATCAGGGACTACGGCTACACCTTC. This sequence encodes CASTIRDYGYTF. V is TRBV19 and J is TRBJ1-2, with TRBD1 as a possible D gene (5 bases). The CDR3 extends over 12 amino acids. Germline lookup yields CDR1 LNHDA and CDR2 SQIVND (reference sequence).

The chain couples TRBV6-6 to TRBJ1-1, with a weak D call TRBD1 (6 bases). The germline V gene encodes CDR1 MNHNY and CDR2 SVGAGI (reference sequence). V lost 7 bases, J lost 11 bases, and 23 bases lay in between. This CDR3 spans 14 amino acids. The CDR3 nucleotides are TGTGCCAGCAACCCCCCTCTCGTGCCAAGGGGGGCTTTCTTT. This translates into CASNPPLVPRGAFF.

This chain uses TRBV5-6 with TRBJ1-5; 7 bases fit TRBD1. With V trimmed by 3 bases and J by 3 bases, 9 bases remained unmatched. Germline CDR1 reads SGHDT; CDR2 reads YYEEEE. This CDR3 has 16 amino acids. DNA for the CDR3: TGTGCCAGCAGCTCCAGGGGGGTTAGCCTCAATCAGCCCCAGCATTTT. This translates into CASSSRGVSLNQPQHF.

The chain recombines TRBV2 with TRBJ2-1, with TRBD1 matching 11 bases. Looked up from germline, CDR1 is SNHLY and CDR2 is FYNNEI. CDR3 length: 15 residues. Trimming removed 8 bases from V and 9 bases from J; junction bases left unmatched: 12. CDR3 in DNA: TGTGCCAGCGCCCGGGGGACAGGGGGACCGGGTGAGCAGTTCTTC. This gives the protein CASARGTGGPGEQFF.

The V gene is TRBV28, the J gene TRBJ1-2; 9 bases align to TRBD1. The J segment lost 7 bases and the V segment lost 3 bases, leaving 6 bases of the junction unmatched. In germline, CDR1 is MDHEN, CDR2 SYDVKM. CDR3 size: 14 residues. The CDR3 is CASSFPGQGGGYTF. CDR3 in DNA: TGTGCCAGCAGTTTCCCGGGACAGGGAGGTGGCTACACCTTC.

The CDR3 nucleotides read TGTGCCAGCAGTCGAGCGGGATCCGAGCCTGAAGCTTTCTTT. This encodes CASSRAGSEPEAFF. The chain combines TRBV6-5 with TRBJ1-1; D is undetermined. Per the germline V gene, CDR1 is MNHEY and CDR2 is SVGAGI. This CDR3 comprises 14 residues. Deletions cut 5 bases from V and 6 bases from J, with 16 bases between.

The sample holds a few counts of this clone. Other nucleotide sequences in the sample specify the same CDR3. V is TRBV4-2 and J is TRBJ2-1; 12 bases fit TRBD2. Trimming at V came to 4 bases and at J to 7 bases, leaving 8 bases not matched to a gene. This CDR3 has 16 amino acids. The V gene's germline CDR1 is LGHNA and CDR2 YNFKEQ. The DNA of the CDR3 is TGTGCCAGCAGCCCCCGACTAGCGGGAGATATGAATGAGCAGTTCTTC. Its protein product is CASSPRLAGDMNEQFF.

This clone appeared a single time. This rearrangement joins TRBV19 to TRBJ1-1; 7 bases align to TRBD1. The junction had 9 bases not matched to a gene; V was cut back by 5 bases and J by 6 bases. Germline V gene data show CDR1 as LNHDA and CDR2 as SQIVND (reference sequence). The CDR3 covers 14 residues. The chain's CDR3 is CASSVGRDSAEAFF. The CDR3 coding sequence is TGTGCCAGTAGTGTCGGGCGGGACAGCGCTGAAGCTTTCTTT.

J is TRBJ1-4 and V is TRBV28; D is unresolved. CDR3 length: 15 amino acids. Per the germline V gene, CDR1 is MDHEN and CDR2 is SYDVKM. Trimming took 5 bases from V and 0 from J, leaving 10 bases between them. CDR3 coding DNA: TGTGCCAGCAGTCTAAACGGTGCAACTAATGAAAAACTGTTTTTT. Translation gives CASSLNGATNEKLFF.

This rearrangement joins TRBV4-1 to TRBJ2-2; possible D gene TRBD1, 5 bases. Germline assignment: CDR1 MGHRA and CDR2 YSYEKL. The V end lost 1 base, the J end lost 1 base, and 16 bases lay between the germline ends. This CDR3 has 18 residues. The CDR3 protein is CASSQGLRDYLNTGELFF. In DNA form, the CDR3 reads TGCGCCAGCAGCCAAGGGCTCAGGGATTACTTGAACACCGGGGAGCTGTTTTTT.

The V call is TRBV6-4, the J call TRBJ1-5; no firm D call. Germline CDR1 and CDR2: MRHNA and SNTAGT. The V end lost 0 bases, the J end lost 6 bases, and 12 bases lay between the germline ends. CDR3 length equals 15 residues. The CDR3 nucleotides are TGTGCCAGCAGTGACTCGACTTTGGTTACTCAGCCCCAGCATTTT. Translated, it gives CASSDSTLVTQPQHF.